The clone carrying this TCR beta chain was counted many times. One end of the junction does not line up with germline, which may come from a read error. Germline V gene data show CDR1 as SGHRS and CDR2 as YFSETQ. The CDR3 spans 18 residues. The data were taken from a study of Graves' ophthalmopathy and Graves' hyperthyroidism. Overall study context: Untreated patients at initial diagnosis provided peripheral blood.

Amplified TCR beta CDR3 regions were obtained using RNA transcripts as template. The library came from an HTBI-primed first-round RT-PCR and a second-round multiplex PCR. TCRdb reprocessed the multiplex PCR reads via MiXCR and lists one record per CDR3 protein. The profile covers hundreds of thousands of distinct CDR3 sequences, with around 20% appearing a single time and around 3.2% taken by the ten largest. The origin of this receptor is a woman between 18 and 29 years old with stable Graves' hyperthyroidism. The sequenced sample was peripheral blood. The rearrangement links TRBV5-1 to TRBJ2-5; D is undetermined. The CDR3 protein is CASNLESGHITRRARQYF. The CDR3, as DNA: TGCGCCAGCAACTTGGAGTCCGGTCACATTACGCGAAGAGCGAGGCAGTACTTC.